This TCR beta chain came from a study of technical replicates of blood from four donors. The V segment lost 6 bases and the J segment 0 bases; nucleotides outside the gene matches: 9. CDR3 size: 15 residues. Germline-derived CDR1 and CDR2 are SQVTM and ANQGSEA. Repertoires were generated with immunoSEQ multiplex PCR, while TCRdb's copy carries only in-frame clones and drops some. The sample shows around 16,000 clones, around nine tenths of them seen only once. Sequenced material: PBMCs. This TCR was recovered from a human donor in good health. The rearrangement joins TRBV29-1 to TRBJ1-2; 8 nucleotides line up with TRBD1. CDR3 sequence: CSVREQGVSNYGYTF. DNA of the CDR3: TGCAGCGTGAGGGAACAGGGGGTCTCTAACTATGGCTACACCTTC.